The clone carrying this TCR beta chain has only a few counts. This specimen belongs to a study of blood T cell repertoires in COVID-19. Overall study: Collection of acute and convalescent COVID-19 samples took place in the United States, Italy and Spain.

Individuals aged about 18 to 100 years were recruited from approximately 22 US areas. Cohort placement rested on clinical history that participants reported themselves. In the original workflow: Nucleated cell counts were estimated from reference gene primer amplification. Produced via immunoSEQ multiplex PCR; TCRdb's table is partial and in-frame only. V and J calls and clone size come straight from that table; D and trimming were deduced from the DNA. The data show about 200,000 clones, 82% seen once. Sequences were obtained from PBMCs or T cells enriched from blood (not recorded which). The TCR comes from an older woman with acute COVID-19.

This chain's CDR3 is CASSMGQGTITEAFF. CDR3 sequence (DNA): TGTGCCAGTAGTATGGGACAGGGGACGATTACTGAAGCTTTCTTT. The chain combines TRBV19 with TRBJ1-1; TRBD1 matches 10 bases. Germline V gene data show CDR1 as LNHDA and CDR2 as SQIVND (reference sequence). V gave up 3 bases and J gave up 5 bases; unmatched junction bases: 6. The CDR3 is 15 amino acids.